Listed here are 9 T cell receptor beta chains from one sample, sequenced in a study of blood T cell repertoires in COVID-19. Using immunoSEQ multiplex PCR, the repertoire was profiled, and TCRdb retains in-frame clones only, with some absent. Here the sample spans roughly 170,000 clones, less than 85% being singletons. The sequenced sample consisted of peripheral blood. The receptors here all came from a woman at least 80 years old with acute or convalescent COVID-19.

V gene TRBV25-1 combines with J gene TRBJ1-1; 9 bases are shared with TRBD1. J lost 4 bases, V lost 8 bases, and 5 bases had no gene match. The CDR3 length is 13 residues. Germline lookup yields CDR1 MGHDK and CDR2 SYGVNS. CDR3 in DNA: TGTGCCAGCGGGGGACAGGGCGCCACTGAAGCTTTCTTT. Translated, it gives CASGGQGATEAFF.

V is TRBV27 and J is TRBJ2-3; D uncertain. Germline V CDR1 and CDR2: MNHEY, SMNVEV (reference sequence). The CDR3 consists of 17 residues. V lost 4 bases, J lost 1 base, and 18 bases lay in between. This CDR3 is CASSSSVDLGGTDTQYF. The DNA of the CDR3 is TGTGCCAGCAGTTCATCCGTTGACTTAGGAGGCACAGATACGCAGTATTTT.

The chain has TRBV10-3 and TRBJ1-2; 9 bases match TRBD1. This CDR3 has 16 residues. CDR1 and CDR2 (germline): ENHRY, SYGVKD. With 2 bases clipped from V and 4 bases from J, the junction kept 8 bases outside the gene matches. CDR3 sequence reads: CAISEGTGSTGYGYTF. The DNA of the CDR3 is TGTGCCATCAGTGAGGGGACAGGGAGCACGGGCTATGGCTACACCTTC.

CDR3 amino acids: CASSSIAGFTYEQYF. CDR3 DNA: TGTGCCAGCAGCTCCATAGCGGGATTCACCTACGAGCAGTACTTC. This rearrangement joins TRBV7-2 to TRBJ2-7; TRBD2 matches at 8 bases. V lost 4 bases and J lost 2; bases outside the gene matches: 7. The CDR3 extends over 15 amino acids. Germline CDR1 and CDR2: SGHTA and FQGNSA.

This clone was counted only a few times. J is TRBJ1-2 and V is TRBV30, with D unresolved. V dropped 3 bases and J dropped 1 base, with 9 bases sitting between them. In germline, CDR1 is GTSNPN, CDR2 SVGIG (reference sequence). This CDR3 is 13 amino acids long. CDR3: CAWRLSVNYGYTF. The CDR3 DNA reads TGTGCCTGGAGGTTGAGCGTTAACTATGGCTACACCTTC.

In its sample, this clone was seen a few times. The chain has TRBV6-2 or TRBV6-3 and TRBJ1-1; no firm D call. Trimming stripped 5 bases from V and 3 bases from J, with 13 bases between. Germline V gene sequence: CDR1 MNHEY, CDR2 SVGEGT. This CDR3 is 14 amino acids long. CDR3 sequence reads: CASSHGWGDTEAFF. The CDR3 region has the DNA TGTGCCAGCAGTCACGGGTGGGGAGACACTGAAGCTTTCTTT.

V gene TRBV9 combines with J gene TRBJ2-2; TRBD2 matches at 9 bases. The CDR3 length is 16 residues. Trimming removed 2 bases from V and 5 bases from J; junction bases left unmatched: 7. Germline-derived CDR1 and CDR2 are SGDLS and YYNGEE. The CDR3 region is CASSVGGRGGTGELFF. The CDR3, as DNA: TGTGCCAGCAGCGTCGGCGGGAGGGGCGGGACCGGGGAGCTGTTTTTT.

The J gene is TRBJ2-7, the V gene TRBV2, with TRBD1 matching over 8 bases. The J segment lost 2 bases and the V segment lost 6 bases, leaving 6 bases of the junction unmatched. Germline V gene data show CDR1 as SNHLY and CDR2 as FYNNEI. This CDR3 contains 14 residues. The CDR3 nucleotides read TGTGCCAGCAGCCAGGGGGCCTTCCCCTACGAGCAGTACTTC. Its protein is CASSQGAFPYEQYF.

J is TRBJ1-5 and V is TRBV19; 7 bases line up with TRBD1. Trimming removed 5 bases from V and 3 bases from J; junction bases left unmatched: 4. The CDR3 sequence is 14 residues long. Germline V gene sequence: CDR1 LNHDA, CDR2 SQIVND (reference sequence). CDR3 sequence: CASSGGQPNQPQHF. DNA for the CDR3: TGTGCCAGTAGTGGGGGACAGCCCAATCAGCCCCAGCATTTT.